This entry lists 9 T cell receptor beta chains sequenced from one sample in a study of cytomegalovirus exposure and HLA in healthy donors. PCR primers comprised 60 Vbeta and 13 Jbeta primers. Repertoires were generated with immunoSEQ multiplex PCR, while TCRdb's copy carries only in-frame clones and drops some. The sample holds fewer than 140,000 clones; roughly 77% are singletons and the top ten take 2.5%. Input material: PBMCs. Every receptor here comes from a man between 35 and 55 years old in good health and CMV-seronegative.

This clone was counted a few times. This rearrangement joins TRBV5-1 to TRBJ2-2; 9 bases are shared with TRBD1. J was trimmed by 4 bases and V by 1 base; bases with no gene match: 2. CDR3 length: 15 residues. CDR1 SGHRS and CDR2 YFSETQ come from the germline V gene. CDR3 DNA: TGCGCCAGCAGCTTGAGGGACAGGGCCACCGGGGAGCTGTTTTTT. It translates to CASSLRDRATGELFF.

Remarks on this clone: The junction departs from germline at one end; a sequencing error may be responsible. CDR3: CANSLPSGGQSKNIQYF. DNA for the CDR3: TGCGCCAACAGCTTGCCGTCGGGGGGTCAATCCAAAAACATTCAGTACTTC. The rearrangement uses TRBV5-1 and TRBJ2-4, with 7 bases that match TRBD2. The CDR3 runs 17 residues. Looked up from germline, CDR1 is SGHRS and CDR2 is YFSETQ.

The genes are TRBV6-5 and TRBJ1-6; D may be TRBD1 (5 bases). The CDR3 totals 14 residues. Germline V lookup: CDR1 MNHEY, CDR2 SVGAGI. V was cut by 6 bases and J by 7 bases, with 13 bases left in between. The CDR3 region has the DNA TGTGCCAGCAGCACCGGGGGGGGGAATTCACCCCTCCACTTT. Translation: CASSTGGGNSPLHF.

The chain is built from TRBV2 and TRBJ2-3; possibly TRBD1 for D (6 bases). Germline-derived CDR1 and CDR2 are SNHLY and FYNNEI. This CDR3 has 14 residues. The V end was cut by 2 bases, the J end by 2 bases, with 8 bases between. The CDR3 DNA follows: TGTGCCAGCAGTGAACAGGGGACCACAGATACGCAGTATTTT. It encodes CASSEQGTTDTQYF. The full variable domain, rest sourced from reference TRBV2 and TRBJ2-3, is EPEVTQTPSHQVTQMGQEVILRCVPISNHLYFYWYRQILGQKVEFLVSFYNNEISEKSEIFDDQFSVERPDGSNFTLKIRSTKLEDSAMYFCASSEQGTTDTQYFGPGTRLTVL.

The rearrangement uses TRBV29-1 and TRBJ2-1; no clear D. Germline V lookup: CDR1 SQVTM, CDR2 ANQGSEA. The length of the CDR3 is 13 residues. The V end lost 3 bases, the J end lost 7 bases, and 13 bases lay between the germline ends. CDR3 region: CSVDSPGSNEQFF. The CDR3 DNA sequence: TGCAGCGTTGACTCTCCGGGTTCGAATGAGCAGTTCTTC.

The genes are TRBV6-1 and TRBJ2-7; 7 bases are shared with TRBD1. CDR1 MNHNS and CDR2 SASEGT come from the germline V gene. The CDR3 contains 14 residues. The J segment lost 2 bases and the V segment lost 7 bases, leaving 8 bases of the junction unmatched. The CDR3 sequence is CASTLVGQTYEQYF. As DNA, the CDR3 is TGTGCCAGCACCCTTGTGGGACAGACCTACGAGCAGTACTTC.

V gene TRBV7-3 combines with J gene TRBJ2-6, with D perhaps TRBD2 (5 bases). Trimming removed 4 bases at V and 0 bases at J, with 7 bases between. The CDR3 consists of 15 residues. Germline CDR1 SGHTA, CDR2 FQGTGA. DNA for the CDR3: TGTGCCAGCAGCTCCGGGGACTCTGGGGCCAACGTCCTGACTTTC. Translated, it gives CASSSGDSGANVLTF.

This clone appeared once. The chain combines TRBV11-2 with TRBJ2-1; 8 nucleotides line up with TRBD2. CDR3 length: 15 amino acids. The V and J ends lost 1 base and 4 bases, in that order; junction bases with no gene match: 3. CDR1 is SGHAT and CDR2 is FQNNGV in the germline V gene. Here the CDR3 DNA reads TGTGCCAGCAGCTTAGTCGAGCGGGGGTACAATGAGCAGTTCTTC. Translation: CASSLVERGYNEQFF.

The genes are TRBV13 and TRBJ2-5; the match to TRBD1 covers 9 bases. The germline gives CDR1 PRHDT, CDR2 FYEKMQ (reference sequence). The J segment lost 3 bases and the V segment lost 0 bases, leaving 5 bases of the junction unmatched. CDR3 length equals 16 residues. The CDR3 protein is CASSLGYRDREETQYF. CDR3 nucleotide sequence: TGTGCCAGCAGCTTAGGGTACCGGGACAGGGAAGAGACCCAGTACTTC.